The subject of this entry is one T cell receptor beta chain. The record originates from a study of a mutant IDH1 vaccine in newly diagnosed glioma. TCRdb's table, derived via immunoSEQ multiplex PCR, lists solely in-frame clones and lacks some. The table shows nearly 70,000 clones, with about four fifths occurring only once. Time point specified: baseline, week 1 (first vaccination visit). Treatment indicated: pre-vaccination baseline after standard-of-care therapy. Specimen: PBMCs, collected from a glioma patient treated with radiotherapy, temozolomide or both. This TCR came from a man between 45 and 60 years old with glioma.

The CDR3 DNA reads TGCAGCGTCCTTGTGAGGGCAGAGAGCAACTATGGCTACACCTTC. Its translation is CSVLVRAESNYGYTF. The chain employs TRBV29-1 and TRBJ1-2; D unclear. V lost 6 bases and J 2 bases, leaving 19 bases between the germline ends. The CDR3 totals 15 residues. Germline V gene lookup returns CDR1 SQVTM and CDR2 ANQGSEA.